This T cell receptor beta chain was recorded in a study of PD-1 blockade in classical Hodgkin lymphoma. Of note for this clone: Its antigen remains unidentified.

Study-wide results and limits: Repertoire differences lack defined causes, possibly disease activity or prior therapy.

The CDR3 has 16 amino acids. The germline V and J ends were trimmed by 4 bases and 7 bases, with 22 bases remaining between them. From germline, CDR1 is LNHDA and CDR2 SQIVND (reference sequence). Clones were read by immunoSEQ multiplex PCR, and TCRdb kept only the in-frame ones, dropping some. The sample has approximately 20,000 clones; less than 95% are singletons. Time point denoted: newly diagnosed, previously untreated cHL patient sample. The material sequenced was peripheral blood mononuclear cells (PBMCs). The origin of this receptor is a human donor with classical Hodgkin lymphoma. This sequence joins TRBV19 and TRBJ2-5, with D perhaps TRBD1 or TRBD2 (5 bases each). Here the CDR3 DNA reads TGTGCCAGTAGTAAGGCCTCCGGGACGCCCTCCGGGACCCAGTACTTC. This gives the protein CASSKASGTPSGTQYF. The full variable domain, with the rest looked up from reference TRBV19 and TRBJ2-5, is DGGITQSPKYLFRKEGQNVTLSCEQNLNHDAMYWYRQDPGQGLRLIYYSQIVNDFQKGDIAEGYSVSREKKESFPLTVTSAQKNPTAFYLCASSKASGTPSGTQYFGPGTRLLVL.